This T cell receptor (beta chain) was identified in a study of CD8 T cells in ankylosing spondylitis. MiXCR was run by TCRdb on the 5' RACE reads, yielding one entry per CDR3 protein. The sample has roughly 250,000 distinct CDR3 sequences, 8% to 9.5% seen once. This CDR3 comprises 13 residues. V dropped 4 bases and J dropped 4 bases, with 10 bases sitting between them. Germline V gives CDR1 MNHEY, CDR2 SVGEGT. The sequenced sample consisted of blood, either unsorted or a sorted T cell fraction (not recorded which). The J gene is TRBJ1-1, the V gene TRBV6-2 or TRBV6-3; a possible D gene is TRBD1 (5 bases). The clonotype comes from a male donor with ankylosing spondylitis or in good health (not recorded which). CDR3 amino acids: CASSSGVSTEAFF. The CDR3 DNA follows: TGTGCCAGCAGTTCGGGGGTAAGCACTGAAGCTTTCTTT.